The next 18 T cell receptor beta chains were all read from a single sample in a study of cytotoxic CD8 clonotypes in ibrutinib-treated CLL. The repertoire was sequenced with immunoSEQ multiplex PCR; TCRdb's copy has only in-frame clones and lacks some. The data show about 300,000 clones, approximately 79% seen once. Sequencing used PBMCs, obtained at disease progression, from a patient treated with ibrutinib. The receptors stem from a human donor with chronic lymphocytic leukemia.

The chain has TRBV5-6 and TRBJ2-5; D remains ambiguous. CDR3 length: 14 residues. V dropped 2 bases and J dropped 5 bases, with 13 bases sitting between them. Germline CDR1 reads SGHDT; CDR2 reads YYEEEE. CDR3 coding DNA: TGTGCCAGCAGCTTCCGGGCCGGAAGGGAGACCCAGTACTTC. Encoded protein: CASSFRAGRETQYF.

The chain employs TRBV10-2 and TRBJ2-1; a weak D match, TRBD2 (6 bases). Trimming shortened V by 5 bases and J by 2 bases, and 13 bases separated the two germline ends. The germline CDR1 and CDR2 sequences are WSHSY and SAAADI. The CDR3 covers 15 residues. The CDR3 coding sequence is TGCGCCAGCAGTCCTCCCGGGGAGGCCTACAATGAGCAGTTCTTC. It encodes CASSPPGEAYNEQFF.

The chain carries TRBV25-1 and TRBJ2-1; 8 nucleotides agree with TRBD1. CDR3 length: 18 residues. The germline CDR1 and CDR2 sequences are MGHDK and SYGVNS. The V gene end was trimmed by 2 bases and the J gene end by 2 bases; junction bases not matched to a gene: 11. DNA of the CDR3: TGTGCCAGCAGTGAAGCGCGCAGGGGGCGGTCACCCTACAATGAGCAGTTCTTC. Translation gives CASSEARRGRSPYNEQFF.

This sequence joins TRBV19 and TRBJ1-2; no definite D call. In germline, CDR1 is LNHDA, CDR2 SQIVND (reference sequence). V dropped 3 bases and J dropped 4 bases, with 18 bases sitting between them. The CDR3 is 16 residues long. CDR3 in amino acids: CASSIGWARDFYGYTF. CDR3 in DNA: TGTGCCAGTAGTATCGGTTGGGCAAGGGATTTCTATGGCTACACCTTC.

V and J are TRBV6-6 and TRBJ1-5; a possible D gene is TRBD1 (6 bases). The CDR3 totals 13 residues. The V end was cut by 8 bases, the J end by 3 bases, with 11 bases between. CDR1 is MNHNY, CDR2 SVGAGI, per germline (reference sequence). The CDR3: CASWGHFNQPQHF. Written as DNA, the CDR3 is TGTGCCAGCTGGGGACATTTCAATCAGCCCCAGCATTTT.

The V gene is TRBV7-3, the J gene TRBJ2-2; tentative D call: TRBD1 (6 bases). The CDR3 spans 14 residues. Trimming stripped 5 bases from V and 3 bases from J, with 10 bases between. The germline CDR1 and CDR2 sequences are SGHTA and FQGTGA. The CDR3 region has the DNA TGTGCCAGCAGCGTCCGGACAGACACCGGGGAGCTGTTTTTT. Its protein is CASSVRTDTGELFF.

This clone was seen more than once but under ten times. This chain uses TRBV5-1 with TRBJ1-3; no reliable D call. Germline lookup yields CDR1 SGHRS and CDR2 YFSETQ. The CDR3 is 15 amino acids. With 2 bases removed from V and 0 bases from J, the gap between germline ends came to 9 bases. The CDR3 sequence: CASSFFPDSGNTIYF. CDR3 coding DNA: TGCGCCAGCAGCTTCTTTCCAGACTCTGGAAACACCATATATTTT.

This clone appeared a few times. The rearrangement joins TRBV9 to TRBJ1-2; D is undetermined. CDR1 is SGDLS and CDR2 is YYNGEE in the germline V gene. This CDR3 comprises 15 residues. V lost 3 bases and J 5 bases, leaving 17 bases between the germline ends. The CDR3 reads CASSADIPGPYGYTF. CDR3 in DNA: TGTGCCAGCAGCGCTGATATTCCGGGTCCGTATGGCTACACCTTC.

A few counts support this clone. The chain is built from TRBV5-1 and TRBJ2-7; 8 nucleotides agree with TRBD1. This CDR3 contains 14 residues. Germline CDR1 SGHRS, CDR2 YFSETQ. The junction had 8 bases not matched to a gene; V was cut back by 7 bases and J by 2 bases. Here the CDR3 reads CASCSGTGPYEQYF. The CDR3 DNA reads as TGCGCCAGCTGTTCCGGGACAGGACCCTACGAGCAGTACTTC.

This clone showed up just once. The chain recombines TRBV19 with TRBJ2-5; 12 positions match TRBD2. V lost 4 bases, J lost 5 bases, and 5 bases stayed unmatched. In germline, CDR1 is LNHDA, CDR2 SQIVND (reference sequence). The CDR3 is 15 residues long. In DNA form, the CDR3 reads TGTGCCAGTAGTAAACCTAGCGGGGGGGTGGAGACCCAGTACTTC. Protein: CASSKPSGGVETQYF.

The count of this clone is one. The gene calls are TRBV7-7 and TRBJ2-3; TRBD1 agrees at 7 bases. Looked up from germline, CDR1 is SSHAT and CDR2 is FNYEAQ (reference sequence). The V and J ends lost 5 bases and 2 bases, in that order; junction bases with no gene match: 7. The CDR3 runs to 15 residues. CDR3 sequence (DNA): TGTGCCAGCAGCAAAACAGGGGCGCACACAGATACGCAGTATTTT. It codes for CASSKTGAHTDTQYF.

The V and J genes are TRBV6-5 and TRBJ2-7; 10 bases match TRBD1. Germline V CDR1 and CDR2: MNHEY, SVGAGI. CDR3 length: 14 amino acids. After removal of 4 bases from V and 4 bases from J, the junction contained 4 bases not matched to a gene. The CDR3 region is CASSSTGGGYEQYF. The CDR3 DNA is TGTGCCAGCAGTTCGACAGGGGGCGGTTACGAGCAGTACTTC.

The rearrangement uses TRBV27 and TRBJ2-2; no firm D call. Germline CDR1 MNHEY, CDR2 SMNVEV (reference sequence). Trimming took off 0 bases at V and 6 bases at J, with 14 bases between the two ends. The CDR3 runs to 16 residues. CDR3 DNA: TGTGCCAGCAGTTTATCGGCCCCCGGTGCGGCCGGGGAGCTGTTTTTT. Protein sequence: CASSLSAPGAAGELFF.

This clone was detected once. The chain carries TRBV5-4 and TRBJ1-4, with D uncertain. The CDR3 extends over 18 amino acids. In germline, CDR1 is SGHNT, CDR2 YYREEE (reference sequence). V was pared by 0 bases and J by 0 bases, with 15 bases between. The CDR3 nucleotides are TGTGCCAGCAGCTTGGCCTTCGGACGGAAAGCAACTAATGAAAAACTGTTTTTT. Translated, it gives CASSLAFGRKATNEKLFF.

V gene TRBV27 combines with J gene TRBJ1-2; a possible D gene is TRBD1 (6 bases). Germline lookup yields CDR1 MNHEY and CDR2 SMNVEV (reference sequence). With 0 bases removed from V and 4 bases from J, the gap between germline ends came to 12 bases. The CDR3 has 15 amino acids. As DNA, the CDR3 is TGTGCCAGCAGTTTATCGGTCAGGGGATCCTATGGCTACACCTTC. Translation: CASSLSVRGSYGYTF.

This clone was seen once. The chain is built from TRBV5-1 and TRBJ2-7; D is possibly TRBD2 (6 bases). Trimming cost V 3 bases and J 1 base, with 11 bases left between them. CDR3 length equals 14 residues. The germline CDR1 and CDR2 sequences are SGHRS and YFSETQ. CDR3 residues: CASSSMTSSYEQYF. CDR3 bases: TGCGCCAGCAGCTCGATGACTAGTTCCTACGAGCAGTACTTC.

V usage is TRBV2 and J usage is TRBJ2-6; no clear D. CDR1 is SNHLY, CDR2 FYNNEI, per germline. This CDR3 has 14 amino acids. Deletions cut 7 bases from V and 0 bases from J, with 7 bases between. The CDR3 bases are TGTGCCAGCAAGGCGCCCTCTGGGGCCAACGTCCTGACTTTC. Its translation: CASKAPSGANVLTF.

This clone was detected once. J is TRBJ1-5 and V is TRBV9; D unclear. CDR1 and CDR2 from the germline V gene are SGDLS and YYNGEE. This CDR3 is 15 amino acids long. V lost 0 bases to trimming and J lost 3 bases, with 10 bases between them. The CDR3 DNA reads as TGTGCCAGCAGCGTAGGGTCCGGCCCCAATCAGCCCCAGCATTTT. This codes for CASSVGSGPNQPQHF.